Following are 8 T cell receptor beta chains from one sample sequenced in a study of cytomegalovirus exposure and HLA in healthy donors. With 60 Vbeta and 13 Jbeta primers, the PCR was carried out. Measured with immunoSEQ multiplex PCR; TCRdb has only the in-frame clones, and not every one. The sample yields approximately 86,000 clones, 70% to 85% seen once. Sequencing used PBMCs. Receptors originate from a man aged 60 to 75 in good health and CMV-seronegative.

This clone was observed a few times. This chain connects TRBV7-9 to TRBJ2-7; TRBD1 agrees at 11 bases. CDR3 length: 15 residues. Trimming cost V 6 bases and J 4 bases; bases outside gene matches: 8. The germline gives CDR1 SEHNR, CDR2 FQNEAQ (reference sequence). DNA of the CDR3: TGTGCCAGCAGATCTGGACAGGGGGCAGCTTACGAGCAGTACTTC. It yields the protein CASRSGQGAAYEQYF.

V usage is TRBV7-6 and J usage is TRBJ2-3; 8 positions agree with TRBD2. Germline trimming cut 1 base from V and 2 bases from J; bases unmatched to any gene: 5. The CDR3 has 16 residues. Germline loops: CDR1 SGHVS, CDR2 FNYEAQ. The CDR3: CASSLDSGLVTDTQYF. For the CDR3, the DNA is TGTGCCAGCAGCTTAGACTCGGGACTAGTCACAGATACGCAGTATTTT.

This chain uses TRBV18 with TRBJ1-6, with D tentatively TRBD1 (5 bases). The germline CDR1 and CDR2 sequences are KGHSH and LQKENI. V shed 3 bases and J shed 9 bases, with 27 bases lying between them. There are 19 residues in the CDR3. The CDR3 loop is CASSPYVVDGGRTGSPLHF. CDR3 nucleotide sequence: TGTGCCAGCTCACCTTACGTAGTTGACGGGGGTAGAACGGGTTCACCCCTCCACTTT. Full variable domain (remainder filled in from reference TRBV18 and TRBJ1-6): NAGVMQNPRHLVRRRGQEARLRCSPMKGHSHVYWYRQLPEEGLKFMVYLQKENIIDESGMPKERFSAEFPKEGPSILRIQQVVRGDSAAYFCASSPYVVDGGRTGSPLHFGNGTRLTVT.

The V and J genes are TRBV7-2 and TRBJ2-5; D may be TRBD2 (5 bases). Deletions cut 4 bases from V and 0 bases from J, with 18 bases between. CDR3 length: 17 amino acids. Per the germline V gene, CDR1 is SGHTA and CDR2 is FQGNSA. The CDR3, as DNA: TGTGCCAGCAGCTCCGGAGGTGGGCAGGCCTACCAAGAGACCCAGTACTTC. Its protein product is CASSSGGGQAYQETQYF.

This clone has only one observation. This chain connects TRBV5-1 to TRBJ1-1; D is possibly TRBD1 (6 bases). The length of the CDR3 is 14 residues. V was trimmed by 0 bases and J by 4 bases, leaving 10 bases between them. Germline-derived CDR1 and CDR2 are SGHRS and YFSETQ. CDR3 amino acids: CASSLEGVTTEAFF. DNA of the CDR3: TGCGCCAGCAGCTTGGAGGGGGTAACCACTGAAGCTTTCTTT.

CDR3 protein: CASSKRGTHKDEQYF. CDR3 sequence (DNA): TGTGCCAGCAGCAAGAGAGGCACCCACAAAGACGAGCAGTACTTC. This chain links TRBV21-1 with TRBJ2-7; the D call of TRBD2 is as the table states it, not checked on the DNA. TRBV21-1 constitutes a pseudogene. CDR3 length equals 15 residues.

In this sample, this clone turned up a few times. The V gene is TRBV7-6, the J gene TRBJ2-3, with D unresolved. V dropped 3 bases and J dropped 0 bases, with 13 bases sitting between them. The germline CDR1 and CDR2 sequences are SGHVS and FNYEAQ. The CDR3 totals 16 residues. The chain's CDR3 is CASSFNAAPSTDTQYF. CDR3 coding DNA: TGTGCCAGCAGCTTTAATGCGGCCCCTAGCACAGATACGCAGTATTTT.

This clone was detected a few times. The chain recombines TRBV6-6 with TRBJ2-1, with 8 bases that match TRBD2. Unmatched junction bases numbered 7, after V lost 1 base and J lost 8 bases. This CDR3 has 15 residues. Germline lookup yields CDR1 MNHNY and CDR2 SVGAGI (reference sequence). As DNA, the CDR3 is TGTGCCAGCAGTTACTATAGCGGGATCGGAGATGAGCAGTTCTTC. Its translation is CASSYYSGIGDEQFF.